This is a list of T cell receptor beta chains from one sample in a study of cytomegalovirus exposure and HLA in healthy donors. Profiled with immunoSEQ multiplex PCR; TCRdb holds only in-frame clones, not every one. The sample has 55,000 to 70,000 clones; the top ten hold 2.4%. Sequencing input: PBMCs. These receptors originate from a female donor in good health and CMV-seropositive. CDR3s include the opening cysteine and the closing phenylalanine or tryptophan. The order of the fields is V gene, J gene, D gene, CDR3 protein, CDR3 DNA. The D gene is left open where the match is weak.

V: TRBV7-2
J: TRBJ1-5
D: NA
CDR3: CASSAQYDQPQHF
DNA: TGTGCCAGCAGCGCACAGTACGATCAGCCCCAGCATTTT

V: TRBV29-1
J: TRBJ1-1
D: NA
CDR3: CSVEDITGNTEAFF
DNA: TGCAGCGTTGAAGATATAACGGGGAACACTGAAGCTTTCTTT

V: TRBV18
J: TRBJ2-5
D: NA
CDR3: CASSPGSTPGETQYF
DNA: TGTGCCAGCTCACCGGGGTCTACACCAGGGGAGACCCAGTACTTC

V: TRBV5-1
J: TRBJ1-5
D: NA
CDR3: CASSLGDTENQPQHF
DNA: TGCGCCAGCAGCCTAGGGGACACGGAAAATCAGCCCCAGCATTTT

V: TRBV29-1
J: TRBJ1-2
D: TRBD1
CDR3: CSAPTGALYGYTF
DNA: TGCAGCGCCCCGACAGGGGCTCTCTATGGCTACACCTTC

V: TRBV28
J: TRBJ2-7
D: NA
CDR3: CASSIQGVNYEQYF
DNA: TGTGCCAGCAGTATCCAGGGTGTGAACTACGAGCAGTACTTC

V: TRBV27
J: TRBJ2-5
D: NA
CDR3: CASRGFRRDSVWETQYF
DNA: TGTGCCAGCAGGGGGTTCCGTCGGGACTCAGTGTGGGAGACCCAGTACTTC

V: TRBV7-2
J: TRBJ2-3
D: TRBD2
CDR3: CASRIAGGSTDTQYF
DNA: TGTGCCAGCAGGATAGCGGGGGGGAGCACAGATACGCAGTATTTT

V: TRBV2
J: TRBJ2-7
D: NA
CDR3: CASSGGATPSYEQYF
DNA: TGTGCCAGCAGTGGCGGGGCCACCCCATCCTACGAGCAGTACTTC

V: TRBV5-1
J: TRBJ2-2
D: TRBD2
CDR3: CASSRSGAGTGELFF
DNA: TGCGCCAGCAGCCGTAGCGGGGCGGGCACCGGGGAGCTGTTTTTT

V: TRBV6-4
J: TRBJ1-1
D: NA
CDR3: CASSDFGGTEAFF
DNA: TGTGCCAGCAGTGACTTCGGGGGAACGGAAGCTTTCTTT

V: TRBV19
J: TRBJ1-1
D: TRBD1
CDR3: CASSLTGVRGNTEAFF
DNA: TGTGCCAGTAGTTTAACAGGGGTGAGGGGGAACACTGAAGCTTTCTTT

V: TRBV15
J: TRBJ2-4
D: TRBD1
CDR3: CATQNGQGGNIQYF
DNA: TGTGCCACCCAAAACGGACAGGGCGGGAACATTCAGTACTTC

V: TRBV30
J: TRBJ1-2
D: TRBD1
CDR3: CAWSTTGVGGYTF
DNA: TGTGCCTGGAGTACCACAGGGGTCGGGGGCTACACCTTC

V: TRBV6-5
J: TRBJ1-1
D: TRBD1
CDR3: CATHGQGNTEAFF
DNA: TGTGCCACTCATGGACAGGGGAACACTGAAGCTTTCTTT

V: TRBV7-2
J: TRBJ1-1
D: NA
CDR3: CASSVQGGVTEAFF
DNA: TGTGCCAGCAGCGTACAGGGTGGGGTCACTGAAGCTTTCTTT

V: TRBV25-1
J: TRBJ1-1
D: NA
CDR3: CASSELRGKDTEAFF
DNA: TGTGCCAGCAGTGAATTAAGGGGTAAAGACACTGAAGCTTTCTTT

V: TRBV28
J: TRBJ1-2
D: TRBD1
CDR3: CASSWDRDYGYTF
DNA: TGTGCCAGCAGTTGGGACAGGGACTATGGCTACACCTTC